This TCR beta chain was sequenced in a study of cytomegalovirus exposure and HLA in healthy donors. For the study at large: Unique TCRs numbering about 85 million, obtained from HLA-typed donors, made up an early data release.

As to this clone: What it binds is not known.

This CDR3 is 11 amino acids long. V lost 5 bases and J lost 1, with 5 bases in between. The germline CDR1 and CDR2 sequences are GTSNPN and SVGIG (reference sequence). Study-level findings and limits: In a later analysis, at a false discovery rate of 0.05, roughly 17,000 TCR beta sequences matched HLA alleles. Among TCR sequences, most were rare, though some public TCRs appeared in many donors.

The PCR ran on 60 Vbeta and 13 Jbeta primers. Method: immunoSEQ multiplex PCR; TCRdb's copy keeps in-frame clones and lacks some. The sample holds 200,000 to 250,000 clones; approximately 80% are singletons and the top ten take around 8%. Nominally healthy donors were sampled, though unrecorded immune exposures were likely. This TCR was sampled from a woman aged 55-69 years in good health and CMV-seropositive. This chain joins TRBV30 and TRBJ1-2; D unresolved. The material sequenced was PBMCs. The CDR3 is CAWSLNYGYTF. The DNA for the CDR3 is TGTGCCTGGTCCCTTAACTATGGCTACACCTTC.